The sequence of this TCR beta chain was determined in a study of PD-1 blockade in classical Hodgkin lymphoma. Study-wide findings and caveats: Repertoires differed for reasons still undefined, possibly disease activity or prior therapy.

The germline V and J ends were trimmed by 2 bases and 5 bases, with 11 bases remaining between them. The CDR3 totals 13 residues. Per the germline V gene, CDR1 is SGHKS and CDR2 is YYEKEE (reference sequence). Note on this clone: Its antigen remains unidentified.

The method was immunoSEQ multiplex PCR; TCRdb's version includes in-frame clones alone and lacks a portion of them. The repertoire consists of over 15,000 clones, with around 84% occurring once and the leading ten covering roughly 22%. Sample time point: cycle 4 day 1 (C4D1), after more than 5 weeks of nivolumab. All the patients suffered relapse after autologous stem cell transplantation, and brentuximab vedotin exposure differed. This chain joins TRBV5-5 and TRBJ2-7; perhaps TRBD1 as D (5 bases). The sample was peripheral blood mononuclear cells (PBMCs), taken before the fourth cycle of nivolumab. The sequence came from a human donor with classical Hodgkin lymphoma. The CDR3 nucleotides are TGTGCCAGCAGCTTCCCCGCGACAGACGAGCAGTACTTC. Residues: CASSFPATDEQYF.